These T cell receptor beta chains were read from a single sample in a study of blood T cell repertoires in COVID-19. Generated by immunoSEQ multiplex PCR, the TCRdb table keeps only in-frame clones and is missing some. The sample holds 55,000 to 65,000 clones, 84% seen once. Sequencing was done on a sample of peripheral blood. Receptors originate from a woman aged 60-75 years with acute or convalescent COVID-19. Each CDR3 is given with its conserved first and last residue.

v_call cdr3_aa
TRBV2 CASSGTTPPGNIQYF
TRBV18 CASSPLPGGEGNTIYF
TRBV6-6 CASSEPPRETQYF
TRBV30 CASLRQGHNEQFF
TRBV18 CASSSTDTSTDTQYF
TRBV10-3 CAITGGLDYGYTF
TRBV6-5 CASSSLRGAHTEAFF
TRBV18 CASSPPRGQGTEAFF
TRBV5-1 CASSFISGGADTQYF
TRBV5-1 CASSRDRGSRNYNTEAFF
TRBV20-1 CSASRPGREDQPQHF
TRBV5-6 CASSSSGVYEQYF
TRBV6-6 CASAKGKLANYNEQFF
TRBV24-1 CATSEYPGATNEKLFF
TRBV6-6 CASNQGQQEAFF
TRBV29-1 CSAARGDTEAFF
TRBV4-1 CASSRGQDTGELFF
TRBV6-6 CASSQLRPSGEQYF
TRBV19 CASSIGVSGGANEQFF
TRBV7-7 CASSLTGVNEQFF
TRBV10-2 CASSEGIPSYGYTF
TRBV2 CASSDNRDSEAFF
TRBV6-2/TRBV6-3 CASSRQGGMAFF
TRBV19 CASTPTQSASLIPQHF
TRBV13 CASSTDRASPLHF
TRBV7-9 CASSNFRDSNYGYTF
TRBV18 CASSPREAGNQPQHF
TRBV11-2 CASSLAGQGAGNTIYF
TRBV19 CASSIGGFQYEQYF
TRBV10-3 CAIRVSKGANTEAFF
TRBV7-9 CASSLGTGGWAEQFF
TRBV4-1 CASSQRTGYSGNTIYF
TRBV5-6 CASSLAGGAGGNNQPQHF
TRBV19 CASSKSVTEEAFF
TRBV7-6 CASSPAQGGELFF
TRBV2 CASSQTGSAASYSNQPQHF
TRBV5-5 CASSITSGGAETQYF
TRBV5-6 CASSPTGGVESYTF
TRBV5-1 CASSLGPMNTEAFF
TRBV5-1 CASSQRTGNTGELFF